Listed here are 18 T cell receptor beta chains from one sample, sequenced in a study of shared clonotypes between healthy human individuals. Produced via immunoSEQ multiplex PCR; TCRdb's table is partial and in-frame only. This table has a few million clones, just under 95% appearing once. Selected positively for CCR7 and CD45RO-negative, naive CD8 cells excluded terminally differentiated effector memory CD45RA+ cells. The source material was naive CD8+ T cells from PBMCs. Source of these receptors: a man aged 18-30 years in good health. Some clones in this sample may be carry-over from other donors' samples.

The chain combines TRBV18 with TRBJ2-5; 10 bases map to TRBD2. Germline V gene data show CDR1 as KGHSH and CDR2 as LQKENI. This CDR3 has 16 amino acids. V lost 6 bases, J lost 0 bases, and 7 bases stayed unmatched. As DNA, the CDR3 is TGTGCCAGCTCGTCGGTGGGACTAGCGTACCAAGAGACCCAGTACTTC. Residues: CASSSVGLAYQETQYF.

The table lists this clone with a count of one. The chain links TRBV27 to TRBJ1-5; D perhaps matches TRBD1 (5 bases). The V end was cut by 6 bases, the J end by 3 bases, with 15 bases between. The germline V gene has CDR1 MNHEY and CDR2 SMNVEV (reference sequence). CDR3 length: 15 amino acids. CDR3 in DNA: TGTGCCAGCAGCCCGAACGGGGCACTCAATCAGCCCCAGCATTTT. Protein sequence: CASSPNGALNQPQHF.

The chain couples TRBV5-5 to TRBJ1-2; D is undetermined. Trimming stripped 0 bases from V and 3 bases from J, with 12 bases between. CDR1 and CDR2 (germline): SGHKS, YYEKEE (reference sequence). This CDR3 spans 15 amino acids. CDR3 sequence reads: CASSLERPSHYGYTF. In DNA form, the CDR3 reads TGTGCCAGCAGCTTGGAAAGACCAAGTCACTATGGCTACACCTTC.

The chain couples TRBV27 to TRBJ2-7; TRBD1 agrees at 9 bases. This CDR3 comprises 15 residues. V shed 5 bases and J 4 bases; nucleotides not matched to a gene: 9. Germline lookup yields CDR1 MNHEY and CDR2 SMNVEV (reference sequence). The CDR3 protein is CASSDRDRVLYEQYF. The CDR3 DNA reads as TGTGCCAGCAGTGACCGGGACAGGGTGTTGTACGAGCAGTACTTC.

The chain uses TRBV28 and TRBJ2-7, with a tentative D call TRBD1 (5 bases). This CDR3 spans 15 amino acids. V lost 2 bases and J 2 bases, leaving 13 bases between the germline ends. The germline V gene has CDR1 MDHEN and CDR2 SYDVKM. CDR3 protein: CASSLDSLLTYEQYF. The CDR3 DNA is TGTGCCAGCAGTTTAGACAGCCTCCTTACCTACGAGCAGTACTTC.

The chain carries TRBV14 and TRBJ2-3; D remains unclear. The CDR3 covers 13 residues. Germline V gene sequence: CDR1 SGHDN, CDR2 FVKESK. V dropped 0 bases and J dropped 4 bases, with 5 bases sitting between them. The CDR3 sequence: CASSQDWSDTQYF. CDR3 DNA: TGTGCCAGCAGCCAAGATTGGTCAGATACGCAGTATTTT.

This chain links TRBV6-5 with TRBJ1-1; D gene ambiguous. This CDR3 region has 13 residues. From germline, CDR1 is MNHEY and CDR2 SVGAGI. V was clipped by 4 bases and J by 2 bases, with 8 bases between them. CDR3 bases: TGTGCCAGCAGTTCAACAAAAAACACTGAAGCTTTCTTT. It is translated as CASSSTKNTEAFF.

This clone occurred a few times. This CDR3 is also generated by other DNA sequences in the sample. This sequence joins TRBV7-9 and TRBJ1-1; no reliable D call. V lost 3 bases and J 5 bases, leaving 7 bases between the germline ends. This CDR3 spans 12 amino acids. The germline gives CDR1 SEHNR, CDR2 FQNEAQ (reference sequence). The chain's CDR3 is CASSFSGTEAFF. The CDR3 nucleotides are TGTGCCAGCAGCTTCAGCGGGACTGAAGCTTTCTTT.

J is TRBJ1-4 and V is TRBV15; 7 positions agree with TRBD1. The CDR3 spans 17 residues. J lost 0 bases, V lost 1 base, and 5 bases had no gene match. Per germline, CDR1 LNHNV and CDR2 YYDKDF (reference sequence). The CDR3 sequence: CATSRGRGDSTNEKLFF. CDR3 DNA sequence: TGTGCCACCAGCAGAGGCAGGGGGGACTCAACTAATGAAAAACTGTTTTTT.

CDR3 DNA: TGTGCCAGTAGAAATGTCTGGTCTGAGCAGTTCTTC. It specifies CASRNVWSEQFF. The chain employs TRBV19 and TRBJ2-1; no firm D call. The CDR3 runs 12 residues. Germline CDR1 LNHDA, CDR2 SQIVND (reference sequence). V lost 6 bases and J lost 9, with 12 bases in between. Combining the CDR3 with reference TRBV19 and TRBJ2-1 gives the whole variable domain DGGITQSPKYLFRKEGQNVTLSCEQNLNHDAMYWYRQDPGQGLRLIYYSQIVNDFQKGDIAEGYSVSREKKESFPLTVTSAQKNPTAFYLCASRNVWSEQFFGPGTRLTVL.

This clone was seen once. The rearrangement joins TRBV4-1 to TRBJ2-5, with a weak D call TRBD1 (5 bases). V dropped 4 bases and J dropped 1 base, with 7 bases sitting between them. The germline gives CDR1 MGHRA, CDR2 YSYEKL. This CDR3 region has 13 residues. Written as DNA, the CDR3 is TGCGCCAGCAGCCGACAGATCCAAGAGACCCAGTACTTC. Translated: CASSRQIQETQYF.

CDR3 sequence reads: CASSFGTGTHYEQYF. DNA for the CDR3: TGTGCCAGCAGCTTTGGGACCGGGACCCACTACGAGCAGTACTTC. The J gene is TRBJ2-7, the V gene TRBV13; D is possibly TRBD1 or TRBD2 (5 bases each). V was clipped by 3 bases and J by 3 bases, with 15 bases between them. The CDR3 runs to 15 residues. The germline CDR1 and CDR2 sequences are PRHDT and FYEKMQ (reference sequence).

This chain joins TRBV27 and TRBJ2-3; 9 positions match TRBD2. Per germline, CDR1 MNHEY and CDR2 SMNVEV (reference sequence). This CDR3 has 16 residues. V was pared by 5 bases and J by 0 bases, with 6 bases of the junction left unmatched. Here the CDR3 DNA reads TGTGCCAGCAGTCCGCGGGAGGGCGGTAGCACAGATACGCAGTATTTT. The encoded protein is CASSPREGGSTDTQYF.

Notes on this clone: The same CDR3 can be traced to other DNA sequences in this sample. The chain couples TRBV5-6 to TRBJ1-4; D is uncertain. CDR1 is SGHDT and CDR2 is YYEEEE in the germline V gene. V was cut by 0 bases and J by 4 bases, with 7 bases left in between. The CDR3 length is 14 residues. CDR3: CASSLGRSNEKLFF. DNA of the CDR3: TGTGCCAGCAGCTTGGGTCGGAGTAATGAAAAACTGTTTTTT.

This clone was picked up one time. The chain uses TRBV27 and TRBJ2-1; 10 bases fit TRBD2. V lost 2 bases to trimming and J lost 6 bases; unmatched junction nucleotides: 7. Germline V CDR1 and CDR2: MNHEY, SMNVEV (reference sequence). The CDR3 loop spans 16 amino acids. CDR3 nucleotide sequence: TGTGCCAGCAGTTTAGACGCTAGCGGGAGTAGCAATGAGCAGTTCTTC. This encodes CASSLDASGSSNEQFF.

The chain has TRBV14 and TRBJ2-3; D is possibly TRBD1 or TRBD2 (5 bases each). Per germline, CDR1 SGHDN and CDR2 FVKESK. Trimming removed 1 base from V and 2 bases from J, with 10 bases in between. The CDR3 spans 15 residues. The CDR3 here is CASSQAGRFTDTQYF. The CDR3 nucleotides are TGTGCCAGCAGCCAAGCGGGACGTTTCACAGATACGCAGTATTTT.

J is TRBJ2-3 and V is TRBV4-1, with D perhaps assigned TRBD1 or TRBD2 (6 bases each). V lost 2 bases and J lost 2, with 14 bases in between. Germline-derived CDR1 and CDR2 are MGHRA and YSYEKL. The CDR3 is 16 amino acids. CDR3 residues: CASSQRGQRYTDTQYF. The CDR3 DNA follows: TGCGCCAGCAGCCAACGGGGGCAGAGATACACAGATACGCAGTATTTT.

The V and J genes are TRBV6-5 and TRBJ2-7; D perhaps matches TRBD1 (5 bases). Germline V gene lookup returns CDR1 MNHEY and CDR2 SVGAGI. This CDR3 has 14 amino acids. V gave up 0 bases and J gave up 4 bases, with 10 bases separating them. CDR3 DNA: TGTGCCAGCAGTTACTCGGCGACAGATTACGAGCAGTACTTC. Encoded protein: CASSYSATDYEQYF.